Below, 32 T cell receptor beta chains from the same sample are listed, as sequenced in a study of post-analysis software for immune sequencing data. Whole-study results and caveats: The five TRBV segments detected at higher frequency in patients than in controls included TRBV5-6, TRBV5-1 and TRBV20-1.

Antigens of these TCRs are unknown. Built from TCR beta cDNA, the libraries had unique molecular identifiers in them. TCRdb reanalysed the PCR reads using MiXCR and keeps one entry per CDR3 protein. The sample lists about 800,000 distinct CDR3 sequences, just under 30% occurring once. The material sequenced was blood. These receptors originate from a girl aged 5 to 17 with multiple sclerosis.

Only a few counts were recorded for this clonotype. For the CDR3, the DNA is TGTGCCAGCAGTCACCGGGACCATTTCTACGAGCAGTACTTC. Translation: CASSHRDHFYEQYF. V and J are TRBV28 and TRBJ2-5; D may be TRBD1 or TRBD2 (5 bases each). The J call may be mistaken, given a closer DNA end match to TRBJ2-7. CDR1 MDHEN and CDR2 SYDVKM come from the germline V gene. CDR3 length: 14 residues.

V gene TRBV29-1 combines with J gene TRBJ1-1; a weak D match, TRBD1 (6 bases). Per germline, CDR1 SQVTM and CDR2 ANQGSEA. V was clipped by 4 bases and J by 6 bases, with 15 bases between them. The CDR3 consists of 13 residues. CDR3 loop: CSVGGVGGAEAFF. The CDR3 nucleotides read TGCAGCGTTGGGGGAGTGGGGGGCGCTGAAGCTTTCTTT.

The chain combines TRBV27 with TRBJ2-1, with 11 bases matching TRBD2. Per the germline V gene, CDR1 is MNHEY and CDR2 is SMNVEV (reference sequence). J gave up 9 bases and V 0 bases, and 10 bases lay outside the gene matches. CDR3 size: 17 residues. DNA of the CDR3: TGTGCCAGCAGTTTATCGGTCGGGACTAGCGGTACGGGTGAGCAGTTCTTC. This encodes CASSLSVGTSGTGEQFF.

The rearrangement joins TRBV20-1 to TRBJ1-5; 9 bases are a match to TRBD1. This CDR3 comprises 18 residues. Germline CDR1 and CDR2: DFQATT and SNEGSKA (reference sequence). Unmatched junction bases numbered 14, after V lost 3 bases and J lost 2 bases. CDR3 nucleotide sequence: TGCAGTGCTAGCGACCCGGGACAGGGTATAGCGGGCAATCAGCCCCAGCATTTT. Translating it yields CSASDPGQGIAGNQPQHF.

The V and J genes are TRBV20-1 and TRBJ1-1; TRBD1 is a possible D gene (5 bases). This CDR3 contains 14 residues. V lost 4 bases and J 4 bases, leaving 16 bases between the germline ends. Germline assignment: CDR1 DFQATT and CDR2 SNEGSKA (reference sequence). This CDR3 is CSAKRTRASTEAFF. The DNA for the CDR3 is TGCAGTGCTAAAAGGACAAGGGCCTCCACTGAAGCTTTCTTT.

This chain links TRBV7-2 with TRBJ1-1; D is perhaps TRBD1 (6 bases). The ends were cut back, 1 base at V and 4 bases at J, with 19 bases in the middle. The germline CDR1 and CDR2 sequences are SGHTA and FQGNSA. The CDR3 is 17 residues long. The CDR3 region is CASSLVGGRGGPTEAFF. The CDR3 coding sequence is TGTGCCAGCAGCTTAGTAGGCGGGCGAGGGGGTCCCACTGAAGCTTTCTTT.

The chain joins TRBV20-1 to TRBJ1-5; no reliable D call. The V end lost 0 bases, the J end lost 7 bases, and 7 bases lay between the germline ends. Germline lookup yields CDR1 DFQATT and CDR2 SNEGSKA (reference sequence). The CDR3 sequence is 12 residues long. CDR3 in DNA: TGCAGTGCTAGAGATTTTACCCAGCCCCAGCATTTT. Translation: CSARDFTQPQHF.

The chain is built from TRBV6-2 or TRBV6-3 and TRBJ2-7; 9 nucleotides agree with TRBD2. The J call may be wrong; the DNA end is better matched by TRBJ2-5. This CDR3 is built from 15 residues. Germline CDR1 is MNHEY and CDR2 is SVGEGT. CDR3 nucleotides: TGTGCCAGCAGTTACCTAGCGGGGCGACCGGAGACCCAGTACTTC. Protein: CASSYLAGRPETQYF.

The rearrangement links TRBV3-1 to TRBJ2-2; 14 positions agree with TRBD2. From germline, CDR1 is LGHDT and CDR2 YNNKEL (reference sequence). This CDR3 has 17 residues. V was pared by 1 base and J by 7 bases, with 5 bases of the junction left unmatched. The CDR3 protein is CASSQVEGTSGSGELFF. The CDR3 DNA reads as TGTGCCAGCAGCCAAGTAGAGGGGACTAGCGGGAGCGGGGAGCTGTTTTTT.

This clonotype has just one count. V and J are TRBV20-1 and TRBJ2-3; D possibly corresponds to TRBD2 (6 bases). Trimming took off 5 bases at V and 0 bases at J, with 12 bases between the two ends. The V gene's germline CDR1 is DFQATT and CDR2 SNEGSKA (reference sequence). This CDR3 has 14 residues. The CDR3 sequence is CSAEGTWSTDTQYF. The CDR3 DNA reads TGCAGTGCTGAGGGGACTTGGAGCACAGATACGCAGTATTTT.

Regarding this clonotype: A read error is likely, as this CDR3 ends without the conserved phenylalanine or tryptophan. The gene calls are TRBV20-1 and TRBJ2-5; possibly TRBD2 for D (6 bases). Near its end, the DNA agrees better with TRBJ2-7, so the J call may be wrong. Germline loops: CDR1 DFQATT, CDR2 SNEGSKA (reference sequence). The CDR3 consists of 15 residues. The CDR3 nucleotides are TGCAGTGCTAGACACCTGGTAGCGGAGAACTACGAGCAGTACCTC. As protein: CSARHLVAENYEQYL.

This clonotype was found a few times. The CDR3 loop reads CASSARGLAGGVQTQYF. In DNA form, the CDR3 reads TGTGCCAGCAGCGCACGAGGGCTAGCGGGAGGTGTGCAGACCCAGTACTTC. The chain couples TRBV13 to TRBJ2-4; TRBD2 aligns across 11 bases. TRBJ2-5 matches the DNA end more closely, so the J call is doubtful. The CDR3 is made up of 17 amino acids. From germline, CDR1 is PRHDT and CDR2 FYEKMQ (reference sequence).

About this clonotype: This may arise from a read error, as a much more abundant clone is one base away. This chain links TRBV27 with TRBJ2-5; TRBD2 is a possible D gene (6 bases). The germline V gene has CDR1 MNHEY and CDR2 SMNVEV (reference sequence). This CDR3 spans 10 amino acids. The chain's CDR3 is CVSGGETQYF. The CDR3 region has the DNA TGTGTCAGCGGAGGGGAGACCCAGTACTTC.

This clonotype was detected once. The gene calls are TRBV5-1 and TRBJ2-3, with 7 bases that match TRBD1. This CDR3 has 20 residues. V shed 7 bases, J shed 1 base, and the junction held 24 bases outside the gene matches. Germline assignment: CDR1 SGHRS and CDR2 YFSETQ. DNA for the CDR3: TGCGCCAGCGGCCAACGACAGGGCAGGTCGTCTGGCGTACGCACAGATACGCAGTATTTT. Encoded protein: CASGQRQGRSSGVRTDTQYF.

This rearrangement joins TRBV20-1 to TRBJ2-1; D is unresolved. The ends were cut back, 0 bases at V and 0 bases at J, with 12 bases in the middle. Germline V lookup: CDR1 DFQATT, CDR2 SNEGSKA (reference sequence). The CDR3 consists of 16 residues. CDR3 region: CSARDWLGTSYNEQFF. CDR3 sequence (DNA): TGCAGTGCTAGAGATTGGCTGGGTACCTCCTACAATGAGCAGTTCTTC.

In DNA, the CDR3 is TGTGCCATCAGCCTCCTGGGGAACAATGAGCAGTTCTTC. Protein: CAISLLGNNEQFF. This rearrangement joins TRBV10-3 to TRBJ2-1; D gene ambiguous. Looked up from germline, CDR1 is ENHRY and CDR2 is SYGVKD. The CDR3 is 13 residues long. V lost 6 bases to trimming and J lost 5 bases, with 11 bases between them.

This clonotype was observed a handful of times. The V and J genes are TRBV7-2 and TRBJ1-5; D is uncertain. Trimming took off 7 bases at V and 6 bases at J, with 13 bases between the two ends. The length of the CDR3 is 13 residues. Looked up from germline, CDR1 is SGHTA and CDR2 is FQGNSA. The CDR3 DNA is TGTGCCAGCACCTCAGGCCAACCTCAGCCCCAGCATTTT. Translated: CASTSGQPQPQHF.

This chain uses TRBV5-1 with TRBJ2-1; 10 bases align to TRBD2. There are 17 residues in the CDR3. Germline loops: CDR1 SGHRS, CDR2 YFSETQ. The J segment lost 2 bases and the V segment lost 5 bases, leaving 10 bases of the junction unmatched. DNA of the CDR3: TGCGCCAGCAGGTCCCCGGGCCTAGCGGGAGCCTACAATGAGCAGTTCTTC. Translating it yields CASRSPGLAGAYNEQFF.

V gene TRBV20-1 combines with J gene TRBJ2-7; the match to TRBD1 covers 9 bases. Germline trimming cut 4 bases from V and 0 bases from J; bases unmatched to any gene: 4. Per the germline V gene, CDR1 is DFQATT and CDR2 is SNEGSKA (reference sequence). The CDR3 is 14 amino acids. The CDR3 reads CSATPGQGSYEQYF. The CDR3 nucleotides are TGCAGTGCTACCCCGGGACAGGGCTCCTACGAGCAGTACTTC.

This clonotype was found a few times. V is TRBV6-2 or TRBV6-3 and J is TRBJ2-1; 14 bases are shared with TRBD2. CDR1 and CDR2 (germline): MNHEY, SVGEGT. This CDR3 has 20 residues. Trimming at V came to 2 bases and at J to 4 bases, leaving 13 bases not matched to a gene. The chain's CDR3 is CASSYGGTGTSGSWYNEQFF. CDR3 nucleotides: TGTGCCAGCAGTTACGGCGGAACTGGGACTAGCGGGAGTTGGTACAATGAGCAGTTCTTC.

The sample holds a few counts of this clonotype. J is TRBJ2-3 and V is TRBV6-6, with D maybe TRBD2 (5 bases). The CDR3 is 16 residues long. Germline CDR1 MNHNY, CDR2 SVGAGI (reference sequence). The V gene lost 7 bases and the J gene lost 0 bases, with 17 bases spanning the gap. CDR3 sequence: CASTRAQTTSTDTQYF. CDR3 coding DNA: TGTGCCAGCACCCGCGCCCAGACTACTAGCACAGATACGCAGTATTTT.

This clonotype was counted a few times. The CDR3 DNA reads as TGTGCCAGCAGTTCTACAGGGCCCCTTGACACTGAAGCTTTCTTT. Protein product: CASSSTGPLDTEAFF. This chain joins TRBV27 and TRBJ1-1, with TRBD1 as a possible D gene (6 bases). This CDR3 comprises 15 residues. Between the trimmed V and J ends, which lost 4 bases and 3 bases, there was a span of 15 bases. The germline V gene encodes CDR1 MNHEY and CDR2 SMNVEV (reference sequence).

There are a few counts of this clonotype. The chain recombines TRBV5-1 with TRBJ1-1, with no clear D. V was shortened by 0 bases and J by 0 bases, with 6 bases between the two germline ends. The CDR3 is 14 residues long. Germline V gene lookup returns CDR1 SGHRS and CDR2 YFSETQ. CDR3 DNA: TGCGCCAGCAGCTTGGGAAACGTGAACACTGAAGCTTTCTTT. Amino acids: CASSLGNVNTEAFF.

This clonotype was seen at least ten times. This chain uses TRBV20-1 with TRBJ2-7, with 10 bases matching TRBD2. Trimming took 0 bases from V and 0 from J; bases not matched to a gene: 5. This CDR3 is 16 amino acids long. Germline values: CDR1 DFQATT, CDR2 SNEGSKA (reference sequence). CDR3 DNA: TGCAGTGCTAGAGATCGTAGCGGGAGGAGCTCCTACGAGCAGTACTTC. This encodes CSARDRSGRSSYEQYF.

The genes are TRBV6-6 and TRBJ2-7; 8 bases match TRBD1. CDR1 MNHNY and CDR2 SVGAGI come from the germline V gene (reference sequence). V lost 5 bases to trimming and J lost 6 bases; unmatched junction nucleotides: 12. The CDR3 consists of 15 residues. DNA for the CDR3: TGTGCCAGCAGTAGGAGCAGGGGGCAGATTGGCGAGCAGTACTTC. Its translation: CASSRSRGQIGEQYF.

V gene TRBV7-2 combines with J gene TRBJ1-5; perhaps TRBD1 as D (5 bases). The CDR3 totals 15 residues. The V gene's germline CDR1 is SGHTA and CDR2 FQGNSA. Trimming cost V 3 bases and J 5 bases, with 14 bases left between them. The CDR3 DNA is TGTGCCAGCAGCTTGGTGGTTCTGGGGGATCAGCCCCAGCATTTT. This translates into CASSLVVLGDQPQHF.

This clonotype has only a few counts. The gene calls are TRBV20-1 and TRBJ1-2; no reliable D call. Germline V gene data show CDR1 as DFQATT and CDR2 as SNEGSKA (reference sequence). This CDR3 has 13 residues. Trimming stripped 0 bases from V and 8 bases from J, with 13 bases between. The CDR3, as DNA: TGCAGTGCTAGAGAATCAGGACTGGGGGGCTACACCTTC. It is translated as CSARESGLGGYTF.

At least ten counts were recorded for this clonotype. The genes are TRBV4-3 and TRBJ2-3; TRBD2 is a possible D gene (6 bases). The CDR3 length is 17 residues. Germline values: CDR1 LGHNA, CDR2 YSLEER. Trimming shortened V by 0 bases and J by 1 base, and 14 bases separated the two germline ends. CDR3 sequence: CASSQDYGTSRTDTQYF. CDR3 nucleotide sequence: TGCGCCAGCAGCCAAGATTACGGGACTTCCCGCACAGATACGCAGTATTTT.

CDR3 nucleotides: TGTGCCAGCAGCTTAGGAGAGAACGAGCAGTACTTC. This sequence encodes CASSLGENEQYF. The chain is built from TRBV7-9 and TRBJ2-4; D ambiguous. With the DNA end fitting TRBJ2-7 better, the J assignment may be wrong. The CDR3 extends over 12 amino acids. Looked up from germline, CDR1 is SEHNR and CDR2 is FQNEAQ (reference sequence).

The chain recombines TRBV5-6 with TRBJ1-1; D might be TRBD1 (6 bases). The germline gives CDR1 SGHDT, CDR2 YYEEEE. CDR3 length: 18 residues. V was shortened by 4 bases and J by 7 bases, with 29 bases between the two germline ends. The CDR3 loop reads CASSGVPPGAGWRVEAFF. DNA of the CDR3: TGTGCCAGCAGCGGGGTCCCTCCGGGGGCTGGTTGGAGGGTTGAAGCTTTCTTT.

This chain connects TRBV20-1 to TRBJ2-1, with 14 bases that match TRBD2. The CDR3 covers 16 residues. Germline V gene sequence: CDR1 DFQATT, CDR2 SNEGSKA (reference sequence). With 6 bases clipped from V and 2 bases from J, the junction kept 6 bases outside the gene matches. This CDR3 is CSAAGTSGRAYNEQFF. The CDR3, as DNA: TGCAGTGCAGCCGGGACTAGCGGGAGAGCCTACAATGAGCAGTTCTTC.

The sample holds a few counts of this clonotype. The CDR3 nucleotides are TGTGCCAGCAGCCCCCAAGTGGGACTAGCGGGAGAGGATGAGCAGTTCTTC. Its translation is CASSPQVGLAGEDEQFF. The chain is built from TRBV7-9 and TRBJ2-1, with 14 bases matching TRBD2. This CDR3 region has 17 residues. Trimming at V came to 5 bases and at J to 8 bases, leaving 11 bases not matched to a gene. Germline assignment: CDR1 SEHNR and CDR2 FQNEAQ (reference sequence).